This T cell receptor (beta chain) is drawn from a study of response to subunit inactivated influenza vaccine. To note about this clonotype: Its antigen is unidentified.

TCRdb ran MiXCR on the RT-PCR reads and lists one entry per CDR3 protein. This sample carries more than 150,000 distinct CDR3 sequences, about 9.3% of them seen once, and the ten largest clones take approximately 10%. The CDR3 runs 14 residues. After removal of 5 bases from V and 7 bases from J, the junction contained 8 bases not matched to a gene. Germline CDR1 DFQATT, CDR2 SNEGSKA (reference sequence). Study outcomes and limitations: It was suggested by the authors that few new T cells are recruited by each seasonal influenza vaccination.

The origin of this receptor is a man aged 45-65 years who received an inactivated influenza vaccine. Material: non-naive T cells sorted from PBMCs, obtained on the day of vaccination. The chain uses TRBV20-1 and TRBJ2-1; 10 bases fit TRBD1. CDR3 DNA sequence: TGCAGTGCTCCAAGACAGGGGGCGCGGAATGAGCAGTTCTTC. It yields the protein CSAPRQGARNEQFF.